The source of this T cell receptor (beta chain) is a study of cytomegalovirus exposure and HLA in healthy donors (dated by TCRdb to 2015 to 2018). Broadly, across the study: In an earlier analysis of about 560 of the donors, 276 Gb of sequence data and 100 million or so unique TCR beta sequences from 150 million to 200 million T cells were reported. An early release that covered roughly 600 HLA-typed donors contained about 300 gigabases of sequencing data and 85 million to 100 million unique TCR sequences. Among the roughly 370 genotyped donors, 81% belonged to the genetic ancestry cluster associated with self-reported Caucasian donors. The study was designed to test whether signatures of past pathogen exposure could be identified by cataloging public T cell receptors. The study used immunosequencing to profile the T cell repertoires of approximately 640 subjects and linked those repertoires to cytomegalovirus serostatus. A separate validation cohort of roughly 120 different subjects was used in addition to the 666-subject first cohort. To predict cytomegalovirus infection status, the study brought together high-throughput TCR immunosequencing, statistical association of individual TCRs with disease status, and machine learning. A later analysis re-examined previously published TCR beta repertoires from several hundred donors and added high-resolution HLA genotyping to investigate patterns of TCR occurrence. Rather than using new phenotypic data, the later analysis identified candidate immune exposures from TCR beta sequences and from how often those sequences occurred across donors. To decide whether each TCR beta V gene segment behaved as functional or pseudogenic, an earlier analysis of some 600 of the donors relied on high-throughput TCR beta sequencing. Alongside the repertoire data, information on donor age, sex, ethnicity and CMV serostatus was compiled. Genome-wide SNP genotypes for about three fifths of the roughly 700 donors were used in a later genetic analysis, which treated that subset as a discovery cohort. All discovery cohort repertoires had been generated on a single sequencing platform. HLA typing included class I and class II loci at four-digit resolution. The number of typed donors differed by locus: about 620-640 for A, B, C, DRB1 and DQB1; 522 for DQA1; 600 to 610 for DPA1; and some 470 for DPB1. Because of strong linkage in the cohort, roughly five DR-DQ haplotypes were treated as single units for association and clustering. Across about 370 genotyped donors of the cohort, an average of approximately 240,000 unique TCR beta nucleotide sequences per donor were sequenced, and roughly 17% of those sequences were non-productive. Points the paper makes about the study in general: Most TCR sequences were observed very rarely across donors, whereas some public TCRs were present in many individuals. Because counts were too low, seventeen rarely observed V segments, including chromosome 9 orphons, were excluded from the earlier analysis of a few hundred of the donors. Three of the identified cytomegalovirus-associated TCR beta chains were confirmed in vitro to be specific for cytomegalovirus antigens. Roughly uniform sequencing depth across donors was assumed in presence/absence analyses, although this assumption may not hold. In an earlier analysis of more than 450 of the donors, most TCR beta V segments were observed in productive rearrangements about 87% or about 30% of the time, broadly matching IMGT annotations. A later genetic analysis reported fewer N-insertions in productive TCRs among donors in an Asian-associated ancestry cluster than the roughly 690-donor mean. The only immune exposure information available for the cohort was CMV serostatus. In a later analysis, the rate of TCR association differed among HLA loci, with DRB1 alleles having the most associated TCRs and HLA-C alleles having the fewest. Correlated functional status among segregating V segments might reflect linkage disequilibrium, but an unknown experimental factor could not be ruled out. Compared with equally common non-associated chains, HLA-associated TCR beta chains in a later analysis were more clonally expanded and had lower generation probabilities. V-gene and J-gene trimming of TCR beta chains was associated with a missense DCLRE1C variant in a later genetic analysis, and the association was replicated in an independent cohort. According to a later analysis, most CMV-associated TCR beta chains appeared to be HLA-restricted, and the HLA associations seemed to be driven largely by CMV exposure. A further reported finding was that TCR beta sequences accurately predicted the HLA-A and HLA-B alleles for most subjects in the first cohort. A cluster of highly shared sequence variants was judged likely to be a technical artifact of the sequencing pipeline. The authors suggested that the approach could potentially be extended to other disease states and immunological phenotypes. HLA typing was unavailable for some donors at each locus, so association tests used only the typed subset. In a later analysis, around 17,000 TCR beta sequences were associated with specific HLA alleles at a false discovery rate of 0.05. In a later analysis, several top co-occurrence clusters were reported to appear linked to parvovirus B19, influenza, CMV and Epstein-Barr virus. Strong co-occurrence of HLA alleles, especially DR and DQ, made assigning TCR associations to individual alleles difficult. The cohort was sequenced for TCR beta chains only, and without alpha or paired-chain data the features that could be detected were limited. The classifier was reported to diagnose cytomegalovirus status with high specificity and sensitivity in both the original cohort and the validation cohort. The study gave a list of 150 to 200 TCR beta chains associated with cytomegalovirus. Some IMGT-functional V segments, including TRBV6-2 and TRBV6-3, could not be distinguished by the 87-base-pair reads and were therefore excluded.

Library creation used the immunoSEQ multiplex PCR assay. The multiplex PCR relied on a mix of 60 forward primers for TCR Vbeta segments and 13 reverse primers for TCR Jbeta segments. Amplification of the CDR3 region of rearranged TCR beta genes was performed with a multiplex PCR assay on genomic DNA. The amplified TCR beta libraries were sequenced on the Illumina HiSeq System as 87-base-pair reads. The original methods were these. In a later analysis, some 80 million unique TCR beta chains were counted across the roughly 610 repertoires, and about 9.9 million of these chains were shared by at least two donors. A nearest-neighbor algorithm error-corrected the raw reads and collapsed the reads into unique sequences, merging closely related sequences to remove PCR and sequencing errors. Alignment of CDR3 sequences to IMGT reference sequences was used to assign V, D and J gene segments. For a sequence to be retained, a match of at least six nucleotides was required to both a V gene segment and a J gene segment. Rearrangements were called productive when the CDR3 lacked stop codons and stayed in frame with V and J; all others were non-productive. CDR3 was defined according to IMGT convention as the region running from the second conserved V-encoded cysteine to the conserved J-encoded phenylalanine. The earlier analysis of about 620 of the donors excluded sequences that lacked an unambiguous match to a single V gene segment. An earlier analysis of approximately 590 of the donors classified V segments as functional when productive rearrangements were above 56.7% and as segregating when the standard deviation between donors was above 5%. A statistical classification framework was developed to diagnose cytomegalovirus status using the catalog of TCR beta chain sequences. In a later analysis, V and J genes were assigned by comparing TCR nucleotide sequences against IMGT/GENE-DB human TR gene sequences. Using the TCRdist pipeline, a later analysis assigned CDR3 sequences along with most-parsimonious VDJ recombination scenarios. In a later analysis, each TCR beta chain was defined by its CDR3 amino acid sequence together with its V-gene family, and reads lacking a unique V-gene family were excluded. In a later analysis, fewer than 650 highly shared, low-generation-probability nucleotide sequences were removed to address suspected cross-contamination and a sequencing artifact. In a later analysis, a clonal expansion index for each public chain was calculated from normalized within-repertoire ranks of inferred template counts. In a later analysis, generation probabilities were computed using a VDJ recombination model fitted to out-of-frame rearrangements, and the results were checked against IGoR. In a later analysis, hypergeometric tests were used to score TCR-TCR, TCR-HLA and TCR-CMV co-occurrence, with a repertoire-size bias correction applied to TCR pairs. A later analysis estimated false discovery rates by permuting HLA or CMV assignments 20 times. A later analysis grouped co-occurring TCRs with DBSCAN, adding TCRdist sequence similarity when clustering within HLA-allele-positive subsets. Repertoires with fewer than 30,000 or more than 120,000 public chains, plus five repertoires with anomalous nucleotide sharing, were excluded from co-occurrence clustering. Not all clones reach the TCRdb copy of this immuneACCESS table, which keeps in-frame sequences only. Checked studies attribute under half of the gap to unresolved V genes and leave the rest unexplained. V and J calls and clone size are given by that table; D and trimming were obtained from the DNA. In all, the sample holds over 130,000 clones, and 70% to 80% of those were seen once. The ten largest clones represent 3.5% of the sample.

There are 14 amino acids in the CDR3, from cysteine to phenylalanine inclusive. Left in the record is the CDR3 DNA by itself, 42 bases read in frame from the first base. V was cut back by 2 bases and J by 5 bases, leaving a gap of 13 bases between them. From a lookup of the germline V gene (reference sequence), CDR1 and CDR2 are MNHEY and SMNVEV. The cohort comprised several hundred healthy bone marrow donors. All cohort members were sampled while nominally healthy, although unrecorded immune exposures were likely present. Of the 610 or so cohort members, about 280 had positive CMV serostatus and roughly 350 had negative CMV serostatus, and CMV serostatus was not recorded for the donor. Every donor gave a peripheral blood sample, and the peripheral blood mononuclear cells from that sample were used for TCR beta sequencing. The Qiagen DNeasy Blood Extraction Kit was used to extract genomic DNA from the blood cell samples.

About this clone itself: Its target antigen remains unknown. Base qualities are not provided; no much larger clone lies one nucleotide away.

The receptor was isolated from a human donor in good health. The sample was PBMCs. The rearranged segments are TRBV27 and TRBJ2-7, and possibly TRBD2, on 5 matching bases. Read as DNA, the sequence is TGTGCCAGCAGTTTACGAGGGTATAGGAACGAGCAGTACTTC. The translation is CASSLRGYRNEQYF.